This passage covers 17 T cell receptor beta chains from one sample sequenced in a study of T cell clones after liver transplantation. The table came from immunoSEQ multiplex PCR; TCRdb's copy has only in-frame clones and leaves some out. The table lists 95,000 to 110,000 clones, 82% of them singletons. The source was CD4+ T cells from blood, collected before liver transplant. These receptors all stem from a human donor who received a liver transplant.

This clone was counted once. CDR3 loop: CSVAPLPDRGLYEQYF. CDR3 nucleotide sequence: TGCAGCGTAGCACCCCTCCCGGACAGGGGGCTGTACGAGCAGTACTTC. V usage is TRBV29-1 and J usage is TRBJ2-7, with 11 bases matching TRBD1. Trimming took 6 bases from V and 4 from J; bases not matched to a gene: 14. Germline-derived CDR1 and CDR2 are SQVTM and ANQGSEA. This CDR3 has 16 residues.

The CDR3 loop is CASRTGWGELFF. CDR3 bases: TGTGCCAGCAGGACAGGCTGGGGGGAGCTGTTTTTT. The chain has TRBV2 and TRBJ2-2; maybe TRBD1 (6 bases). From germline, CDR1 is SNHLY and CDR2 FYNNEI. This CDR3 has 12 amino acids. V gave up 6 bases and J gave up 8 bases, with 10 bases separating them.

V is TRBV7-3 and J is TRBJ1-2; TRBD1 agrees at 12 bases. V was clipped by 3 bases and J by 4 bases; unmatched bases: 3. CDR1 is SGHTA, CDR2 FQGTGA, per germline. CDR3 length equals 15 residues. DNA for the CDR3: TGTGCCAGCAGCTTCGGGACAGGGGGCGTCTATGGCTACACCTTC. Protein: CASSFGTGGVYGYTF.

The rearrangement uses TRBV7-7 and TRBJ2-1; D is uncertain. CDR1 and CDR2 (germline): SSHAT, FNYEAQ (reference sequence). The CDR3 spans 14 residues. Trimming took 5 bases from V and 0 from J, leaving 8 bases between them. CDR3 in amino acids: CASSPMSSYNEQFF. CDR3 nucleotide sequence: TGTGCCAGCAGCCCAATGAGCTCCTACAATGAGCAGTTCTTC.

The chain recombines TRBV10-2 with TRBJ2-2; the D gene is possibly TRBD2 (6 bases). Germline V lookup: CDR1 WSHSY, CDR2 SAAADI. The CDR3 is 15 residues long. Trimming cost V 5 bases and J 4 bases, with 14 bases left between them. CDR3 region: CASSPGTALTGELFF. The CDR3 region has the DNA TGCGCCAGCAGTCCCGGGACTGCCCTCACCGGGGAGCTGTTTTTT.

This chain joins TRBV13 and TRBJ2-1, with TRBD2 identical over 13 bases. CDR1 and CDR2 from the germline V gene are PRHDT and FYEKMQ (reference sequence). The CDR3 runs 18 residues. The V segment lost 4 bases and the J segment 2 bases; nucleotides outside the gene matches: 8. In nucleotides, the CDR3 is TGTGCCAGCAGCTCCAGGACTAGCGGGGGAGTCACCTACAATGAGCAGTTCTTC. This codes for CASSSRTSGGVTYNEQFF.

This chain links TRBV5-6 with TRBJ2-7; D is unresolved. CDR1 and CDR2 from the germline V gene are SGHDT and YYEEEE. V was shortened by 6 bases and J by 5 bases, with 12 bases between the two germline ends. The CDR3 has 12 residues. CDR3 region: CASKGSKDEQYF. As DNA, the CDR3 is TGTGCCAGCAAAGGCAGCAAAGACGAGCAGTACTTC.

The CDR3 sequence is CASSQGMVGYQPQHF. DNA of the CDR3: TGCGCCAGCAGCCAGGGAATGGTCGGCTATCAGCCCCAGCATTTT. This chain joins TRBV4-1 and TRBJ1-5; D is unresolved. The V end was cut by 3 bases, the J end by 5 bases, with 14 bases between. Germline loops: CDR1 MGHRA, CDR2 YSYEKL. The CDR3 contains 15 residues.

The table lists this clone with a few counts. V gene TRBV18 combines with J gene TRBJ2-7; D is uncertain. CDR1 KGHSH and CDR2 LQKENI come from the germline V gene. V was clipped by 3 bases and J by 3 bases, with 12 bases between them. The CDR3 runs 14 residues. CDR3 coding DNA: TGTGCCAGCTCACCCCCGAGAACAGTCTACGAGCAGTACTTC. Translated: CASSPPRTVYEQYF.

The V and J genes are TRBV19 and TRBJ1-1; D call uncertain. CDR1 and CDR2 from the germline V gene are LNHDA and SQIVND (reference sequence). The CDR3 length is 13 residues. Deletions cut 6 bases from V and 3 bases from J, with 11 bases between. The CDR3, as DNA: TGTGCCAGTAGGGCTACGATGGACACTGAAGCTTTCTTT. Amino acids: CASRATMDTEAFF.

The sample holds a few counts of this clone. The V gene is TRBV6-1, the J gene TRBJ2-1; 8 bases match TRBD1. The CDR3 spans 15 residues. With 2 bases clipped from V and 10 bases from J, the junction kept 10 bases outside the gene matches. Germline V CDR1 and CDR2: MNHNS, SASEGT. This chain's CDR3 is CASSERTGKGGEQFF. The DNA for the CDR3 is TGTGCCAGCAGTGAACGGACAGGGAAAGGGGGGGAGCAGTTCTTC.

This clone occurred once. The rearrangement joins TRBV6-7 to TRBJ2-3; no firm D call. TRBV6-7 is an ORF, with its function uncertain. Deletions cut 0 bases from V and 4 bases from J, with 38 bases between. This CDR3 contains 24 residues. CDR3 sequence reads: CASSYSSGMYRRPWLDVIPDTQYF. CDR3 coding DNA: TGTGCCAGCAGTTACTCGAGTGGGATGTATCGACGCCCCTGGCTAGATGTAATACCAGATACGCAGTATTTT.

The genes are TRBV25-1 and TRBJ1-1; a possible D gene is TRBD1 (6 bases). The germline gives CDR1 MGHDK, CDR2 SYGVNS. The germline V and J ends were trimmed by 6 bases and 1 base, with 12 bases remaining between them. The CDR3 is 14 amino acids. CDR3 residues: CASSGPDRNTEAFF. Written as DNA, the CDR3 is TGTGCCAGCAGCGGACCGGACAGGAACACTGAAGCTTTCTTT.

This clone occurred a few times. V is TRBV5-6 and J is TRBJ1-2, with D possibly being TRBD1 (5 bases). Germline V gene lookup returns CDR1 SGHDT and CDR2 YYEEEE. There are 14 residues in the CDR3. V was cut by 3 bases and J by 6 bases, with 15 bases left in between. The CDR3 DNA reads TGTGCCAGCAGCTCCATCAGGGCCGGCCATGGCTACACCTTC. Its protein is CASSSIRAGHGYTF.

The gene calls are TRBV7-3 and TRBJ2-3; TRBD2 matches 8 bases. Per germline, CDR1 SGHTA and CDR2 FQGTGA. The CDR3 covers 17 residues. V dropped 0 bases and J dropped 1; count of bases not matched to a gene: 6. The CDR3 nucleotides read TGTGCCAGCAGCTTAACCGGGGGGGCGGTAGGCACAGATACGCAGTATTTT. It translates to CASSLTGGAVGTDTQYF. Combining the CDR3 with reference TRBV7-3 and TRBJ2-3 gives the whole variable domain GAGVSQTPSNKVTEKGKYVELRCDPISGHTALYWYRQSLGQGPEFLIYFQGTGAADDSGLPNDRFFAVRPEGSVSTLKIQRTERGDSAVYLCASSLTGGAVGTDTQYFGPGTRLTVL.

The chain links TRBV14 to TRBJ2-7; TRBD1 aligns across 9 bases. V lost 1 base, J lost 6 bases, and 13 bases stayed unmatched. Germline-derived CDR1 and CDR2 are SGHDN and FVKESK. The length of the CDR3 is 17 residues. The CDR3 reads CASSQALGGTGRREQYF. CDR3 DNA sequence: TGTGCCAGCAGCCAAGCCCTAGGGGGGACAGGGCGTCGCGAGCAGTACTTC.

The chain combines TRBV9 with TRBJ1-3; D remains unclear. The V gene lost 0 bases and the J gene lost 1 base, with 11 bases spanning the gap. The CDR3 extends over 16 amino acids. Germline V lookup: CDR1 SGDLS, CDR2 YYNGEE. CDR3 nucleotides: TGTGCCAGCAGCGTAGGACGCGCCAGGTCTGGAAACACCATATATTTT. Protein product: CASSVGRARSGNTIYF. Full variable domain (outside the CDR3, taken from reference TRBV9 and TRBJ1-3): DSGVTQTPKHLITATGQRVTLRCSPRSGDLSVYWYQQSLDQGLQFLIQYYNGEERAKGNILERFSAQQFPDLHSELNLSSLELGDSALYFCASSVGRARSGNTIYFGEGSWLTVV.